This entry lists 26 T cell receptor beta chains sequenced from one sample in a study of CD8 T cells in ankylosing spondylitis. Each CDR3 protein is one row after TCRdb ran MiXCR on the 5' RACE reads. The sample has roughly 150,000 distinct CDR3 sequences; roughly 34% are singletons. The sequencing input was synovial fluid, either unsorted or a sorted T cell fraction (not recorded which). All receptors derive from a male donor with ankylosing spondylitis.

In its sample, this clonotype was seen a few times. The J gene is TRBJ1-2, the V gene TRBV7-9; D may be TRBD1 (6 bases). The germline gives CDR1 SEHNR, CDR2 FQNEAQ (reference sequence). V was trimmed by 5 bases and J by 3 bases, leaving 10 bases between them. The CDR3 totals 13 residues. The CDR3 nucleotides read TGTGCCAGCAGCCGGACAGATTACTATGGCTACACCTTC. This gives the protein CASSRTDYYGYTF.

This clonotype was seen only a few times. The V and J genes are TRBV5-5 and TRBJ2-6; 7 positions agree with TRBD1. The CDR3 spans 18 residues. After removal of 0 bases from V and 0 bases from J, the junction contained 6 bases not matched to a gene. Germline loops: CDR1 SGHKS, CDR2 YYEKEE (reference sequence). In DNA form, the CDR3 reads TGTGCCAGCAGCTTGGGGCAGGGGGTGAACTCTGGGGCCAACGTCCTGACTTTC. This encodes CASSLGQGVNSGANVLTF.

This clonotype was observed a few times. The rearrangement joins TRBV18 to TRBJ2-1; unclear D gene. Germline V CDR1 and CDR2: KGHSH, LQKENI. V gave up 3 bases and J gave up 9 bases, with 21 bases separating them. CDR3 length: 16 residues. The DNA for the CDR3 is TGTGCCAGCTCACCCCTACGGTCCTTAAAGGAAGTTGAGCAGTTCTTC. Translating it yields CASSPLRSLKEVEQFF. The whole variable domain, filled in from reference TRBV18 and TRBJ2-1, reads NAGVMQNPRHLVRRRGQEARLRCSPMKGHSHVYWYRQLPEEGLKFMVYLQKENIIDESGMPKERFSAEFPKEGPSILRIQQVVRGDSAAYFCASSPLRSLKEVEQFFGPGTRLTVL.

V and J are TRBV5-1 and TRBJ1-5; 7 bases are shared with TRBD1. CDR1 SGHRS and CDR2 YFSETQ come from the germline V gene. The length of the CDR3 is 14 residues. Trimming at V came to 4 bases and at J to 3 bases, leaving 4 bases not matched to a gene. CDR3 sequence: CASSPGGNNQPQHF. The DNA for the CDR3 is TGCGCCAGCAGCCCAGGGGGGAACAATCAGCCCCAGCATTTT. The full variable domain, completed using reference TRBV5-1 and TRBJ1-5, is KAGVTQTPRYLIKTRGQQVTLSCSPISGHRSVSWYQQTPGQGLQFLFEYFSETQRNKGNFPGRFSGRQFSNSRSEMNVSTLELGDSALYLCASSPGGNNQPQHFGDGTRLSIL.

This clonotype turned up a few times. The chain has TRBV7-2 and TRBJ2-1; D may correspond to TRBD1 or TRBD2 (5 bases each). The CDR3 runs 13 residues. Per germline, CDR1 SGHTA and CDR2 FQGNSA. The germline V and J ends were trimmed by 2 bases and 8 bases, with 10 bases remaining between them. The CDR3 protein is CASSLKEGHEQFF. The CDR3 DNA sequence: TGTGCCAGCAGCTTAAAAGAGGGGCATGAGCAGTTCTTC.

This clonotype has more than one count but fewer than ten. CDR3 bases: TGTGCCAGCAGCCAGGGACCGACCCAGCCCCAGCATTTT. It codes for CASSQGPTQPQHF. This chain uses TRBV14 with TRBJ1-5; a weak D match, TRBD1 (5 bases). Deletions cut 3 bases from V and 7 bases from J, with 10 bases between. The length of the CDR3 is 13 residues. Germline CDR1 SGHDN, CDR2 FVKESK.

This rearrangement joins TRBV29-1 to TRBJ2-1, with no clear D. CDR1 is SQVTM, CDR2 ANQGSEA, per germline. Trimming stripped 3 bases from V and 6 bases from J, with 9 bases between. The CDR3 extends over 12 amino acids. CDR3 region: CSVDVRANEQFF. The DNA for the CDR3 is TGCAGCGTTGATGTCCGGGCCAATGAGCAGTTCTTC.

This clonotype was observed a few times. The V and J genes are TRBV9 and TRBJ2-5; 12 nucleotides match TRBD2. The CDR3 is 18 residues long. The germline V gene encodes CDR1 SGDLS and CDR2 YYNGEE. V was clipped by 3 bases and J by 5 bases; unmatched bases: 14. The CDR3 protein is CASSATSVGLAGFETQYF. The CDR3 DNA reads TGTGCCAGCAGCGCTACTTCGGTCGGACTAGCGGGGTTCGAGACCCAGTACTTC. The variable domain in full, with the rest retrieved from reference TRBV9 and TRBJ2-5, is DSGVTQTPKHLITATGQRVTLRCSPRSGDLSVYWYQQSLDQGLQFLIQYYNGEERAKGNILERFSAQQFPDLHSELNLSSLELGDSALYFCASSATSVGLAGFETQYFGPGTRLLVL.

Only a few counts were recorded for this clonotype. The chain recombines TRBV28 with TRBJ2-3, with 7 bases lining up with TRBD2. The V gene end was trimmed by 3 bases and the J gene end by 0 bases; junction bases not matched to a gene: 3. Germline V gene lookup returns CDR1 MDHEN and CDR2 SYDVKM. CDR3 length equals 15 residues. For the CDR3, the DNA is TGTGCCAGCAGTTTGGGGGGGAGCAGCACAGATACGCAGTATTTT. This encodes CASSLGGSSTDTQYF.

This clonotype was seen a handful of times. V and J are TRBV12-3 or TRBV12-4 and TRBJ2-3, with TRBD2 matching 7 bases. This CDR3 spans 18 amino acids. V gave up 2 bases and J gave up 4 bases; unmatched junction bases: 15. The CDR3 DNA follows: TGTGCCAGCAGTTTACTGGGTAGCGGGCCAAGCGGAGCAGATACGCAGTATTTT. The encoded protein is CASSLLGSGPSGADTQYF.

This clonotype came up a few times. Here the CDR3 reads CASSVGLAGVEQYF. CDR3 nucleotide sequence: TGTGCCAGCAGCGTGGGACTAGCGGGAGTCGAGCAGTACTTC. V usage is TRBV7-2 and J usage is TRBJ2-7, with 14 bases matching TRBD2. V trimming: 5 bases; J trimming: 6 bases; junction bases outside the gene matches: 3. Germline V gives CDR1 SGHTA, CDR2 FQGNSA. The CDR3 length is 14 residues.

This clonotype was seen a few times. The CDR3 loop is CASSFGPYEQYF. Written as DNA, the CDR3 is TGTGCCAGCAGTTTCGGGCCCTACGAGCAGTACTTC. The rearrangement joins TRBV12-3 or TRBV12-4 to TRBJ2-7; no clear D. The CDR3 consists of 12 residues. Trimming cost V 3 bases and J 2 bases, with 5 bases left between them.

This chain joins TRBV5-1 and TRBJ2-2, with 9 bases lining up with TRBD2. Per the germline V gene, CDR1 is SGHRS and CDR2 is YFSETQ. The CDR3 is 15 residues long. Trimming removed 2 bases from V and 4 bases from J; junction bases left unmatched: 3. The CDR3 DNA reads TGCGCCAGCAGCTTTCTAGCGGGGAGCACCGGGGAGCTGTTTTTT. Amino acid sequence: CASSFLAGSTGELFF.

This clonotype showed up just a few times. The chain uses TRBV7-2 and TRBJ1-6, with 8 nucleotides matching TRBD1. The CDR3 is 15 amino acids. The junction had 8 bases not matched to a gene; V was cut back by 1 base and J by 12 bases. Germline lookup yields CDR1 SGHTA and CDR2 FQGNSA. The CDR3 region has the DNA TGTGCCAGCAGCTTAGGGAGGACAGGGAAAGGACCCCTCCACTTT. Amino acids: CASSLGRTGKGPLHF.

The DNA for the CDR3 is TGCAGTGCTAGAGCAGGGGGCGGTAACGTCCTGACTTTC. This gives the protein CSARAGGGNVLTF. This chain joins TRBV20-1 and TRBJ2-6; 8 nucleotides align to TRBD1. Per germline, CDR1 DFQATT and CDR2 SNEGSKA (reference sequence). The CDR3 is 13 residues long. Losses at the gene ends were 1 base for V and 10 bases for J; bases not matched to a gene: 3.

This clonotype occurred a few times. V and J are TRBV7-2 and TRBJ1-5; a weak D match, TRBD1 (6 bases). Trimming took off 4 bases at V and 7 bases at J, with 11 bases between the two ends. CDR1 and CDR2 (germline): SGHTA, FQGNSA. CDR3 length equals 13 residues. The CDR3 here is CASSSRGRQPQHF. CDR3 in DNA: TGTGCCAGCAGCTCCAGGGGAAGGCAGCCCCAGCATTTT.

This clonotype was seen at least ten times. The chain joins TRBV11-2 to TRBJ2-1; 7 bases are shared with TRBD2. The CDR3 contains 13 residues. V dropped 5 bases and J dropped 6; count of bases not matched to a gene: 4. Germline V gene sequence: CDR1 SGHAT, CDR2 FQNNGV. The CDR3 DNA sequence: TGTGCCAGCAGCCTGGGACTAACCAATGAGCAGTTCTTC. Encoded protein: CASSLGLTNEQFF.

This chain links TRBV20-1 with TRBJ2-3, with 11 bases aligning to TRBD1. Germline V lookup: CDR1 DFQATT, CDR2 SNEGSKA (reference sequence). V gave up 1 base and J gave up 5 bases; unmatched junction bases: 5. The CDR3 contains 15 residues. The CDR3 DNA is TGCAGTGCTAGAGGCCGGGACAGGGGGATAGATACGCAGTATTTT. This codes for CSARGRDRGIDTQYF.

This clonotype was seen only a few times. As DNA, the CDR3 is TGTGCCAGCAGCTTAAGGGGACTAGCGGGGTGGGATGAGCAGTTCTTC. This encodes CASSLRGLAGWDEQFF. This chain connects TRBV7-3 to TRBJ2-1; TRBD2 matches at 13 bases. The CDR3 runs to 16 residues. Germline V gene sequence: CDR1 SGHTA, CDR2 FQGTGA. V was clipped by 1 base and J by 8 bases; unmatched bases: 5.

A few counts support this clonotype. The CDR3 DNA sequence: TGTGCCAGCATGTTGGGCAATGAGCAGTTCTTC. Translation gives CASMLGNEQFF. The V and J genes are TRBV2 and TRBJ2-1; no reliable D call. Germline V gene sequence: CDR1 SNHLY, CDR2 FYNNEI. Trimming removed 7 bases at V and 6 bases at J, with 7 bases between. The CDR3 consists of 11 residues.

The rearrangement joins TRBV5-1 to TRBJ2-5; 10 bases match TRBD2. With V trimmed by 1 base and J by 3 bases, 9 bases remained unmatched. The CDR3 length is 17 residues. Germline lookup yields CDR1 SGHRS and CDR2 YFSETQ. The CDR3 sequence: CASSLSSGSFSEETQYF. CDR3 DNA: TGCGCCAGCAGCTTGTCTAGCGGGAGTTTTTCGGAAGAGACCCAGTACTTC.

Ten or more counts support this clonotype. The J gene is TRBJ2-5, the V gene TRBV28, with D possibly matching TRBD2 (5 bases). CDR1 is MDHEN and CDR2 is SYDVKM in the germline V gene. This CDR3 contains 13 residues. Trimming removed 6 bases at V and 5 bases at J, with 13 bases between. Here the CDR3 reads CASSPGRGETQYF. In DNA form, the CDR3 reads TGTGCCAGCAGCCCGGGGAGAGGGGAGACCCAGTACTTC. Variable domain in full (rest from reference TRBV28 and TRBJ2-5): DVKVTQSSRYLVKRTGEKVFLECVQDMDHENMFWYRQDPGLGLRLIYFSYDVKMKEKGDIPEGYSVSREKKERFSLILESASTNQTSMYLCASSPGRGETQYFGPGTRLLVL.

This clonotype was found many times. The gene calls are TRBV15 and TRBJ2-1; no clear D. V lost 3 bases and J lost 9, with 15 bases in between. In germline, CDR1 is LNHNV, CDR2 YYDKDF (reference sequence). This CDR3 comprises 14 residues. CDR3 sequence (DNA): TGTGCCACCAGCAGTTTATCTAGAATCAGTGAGCAGTTCTTC. It codes for CATSSLSRISEQFF.

This clonotype was recorded many times. The chain is built from TRBV7-2 and TRBJ2-7; D ambiguous. The ends were cut back, 1 base at V and 0 bases at J, with 7 bases in the middle. Germline V lookup: CDR1 SGHTA, CDR2 FQGNSA. This CDR3 has 14 residues. Here the CDR3 DNA reads TGTGCCAGCAGCTTAGACGCAGGCTCCTACGAGCAGTACTTC. This codes for CASSLDAGSYEQYF.

This clonotype showed up many times. The chain has TRBV29-1 and TRBJ1-2, with unresolved D. The germline gives CDR1 SQVTM, CDR2 ANQGSEA. The V end was cut by 6 bases, the J end by 6 bases, with 5 bases between. This CDR3 region has 9 residues. The CDR3 DNA reads as TGCAGCGTGGATAATGGCTACACCTTC. Its translation is CSVDNGYTF.

The chain links TRBV19 to TRBJ2-1; D may correspond to TRBD1 or TRBD2 (5 bases each). Germline CDR1 is LNHDA and CDR2 is SQIVND (reference sequence). This CDR3 region has 15 residues. Trimming stripped 1 base from V and 4 bases from J, with 11 bases between. For the CDR3, the DNA is TGTGCCAGTAGTATAGGCCGGGGACCTTACAATGAGCAGTTCTTC. The encoded protein is CASSIGRGPYNEQFF.